The TCR beta chain under discussion was sequenced for a study of cytomegalovirus exposure and HLA in healthy donors. The PCR made use of 60 Vbeta and 13 Jbeta primers. The protocol was immunoSEQ multiplex PCR, while the TCRdb copy is restricted to in-frame clones and leaves out a portion. Among under 50,000 clones listed, approximately 86% were seen once. Note on this clone: Antigen specificity is unknown.

In germline, CDR1 is SEHNR, CDR2 FQNEAQ (reference sequence). Deletions cut 3 bases from V and 6 bases from J, with 8 bases between. CDR3 length equals 12 residues. General study points: Association of around 17,000 TCR beta sequences with HLA alleles was found at 0.05 false discovery rate in a later analysis. No immune exposure information besides CMV serostatus was available.

The gene calls are TRBV7-9 and TRBJ1-1; D gene unclear. The sequencing input was PBMCs. The clonotype comes from a woman aged 40-49 years in good health and CMV-seropositive. This CDR3 is CASSLRSPEAFF. CDR3 DNA: TGTGCCAGCAGCTTGCGGTCCCCTGAAGCTTTCTTT.